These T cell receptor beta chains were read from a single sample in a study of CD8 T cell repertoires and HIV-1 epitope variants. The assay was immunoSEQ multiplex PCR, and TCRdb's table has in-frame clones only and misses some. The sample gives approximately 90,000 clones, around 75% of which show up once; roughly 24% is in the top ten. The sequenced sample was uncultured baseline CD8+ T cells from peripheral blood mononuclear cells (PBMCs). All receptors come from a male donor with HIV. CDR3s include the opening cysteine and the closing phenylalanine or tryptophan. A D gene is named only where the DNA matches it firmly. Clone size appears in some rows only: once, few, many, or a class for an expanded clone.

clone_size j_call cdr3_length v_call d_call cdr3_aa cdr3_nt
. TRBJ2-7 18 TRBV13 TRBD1 CASSRLGGIDRGRYEQYF TGTGCCAGCAGCCGCCTAGGGGGAATCGACAGGGGTCGATACGAGCAGTACTTC
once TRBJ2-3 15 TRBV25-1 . CASCEGLSSTDTQYF TGTGCCAGCTGCGAGGGTTTATCTAGTACAGATACGCAGTATTTT
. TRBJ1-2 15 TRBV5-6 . CASTLQGIYGYGYTF TGTGCCAGCACCCTACAGGGTATTTACGGCTATGGCTACACCTTC
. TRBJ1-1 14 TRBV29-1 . CSVVQLRDRAEAFF TGCAGCGTTGTCCAACTGAGGGATCGGGCTGAAGCTTTCTTT
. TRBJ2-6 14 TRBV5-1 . CASNPASGANVLTF TGCGCCAGTAACCCAGCCTCTGGGGCCAACGTCCTGACTTTC
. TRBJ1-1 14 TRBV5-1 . CASSPGQMNTEAFF TGCGCCAGCAGCCCCGGACAGATGAACACTGAAGCTTTCTTT
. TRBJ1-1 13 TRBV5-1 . CASSLGVNTEAFF TGCGCCAGCAGCTTGGGGGTGAACACTGAAGCTTTCTTT
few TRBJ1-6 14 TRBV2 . CASSDVPGEGPLHF TGTGCCAGCAGTGATGTGCCGGGCGAGGGACCCCTCCACTTT
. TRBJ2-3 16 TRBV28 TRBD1 CASSAQDRGRADTQYF TGTGCCAGCAGTGCCCAGGACAGGGGTAGGGCAGATACGCAGTATTTT
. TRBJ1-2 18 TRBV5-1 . CASSLERAGSPRSYGYTF TGCGCCAGCAGCTTGGAGAGGGCAGGAAGCCCCCGGTCCTATGGCTACACCTTC
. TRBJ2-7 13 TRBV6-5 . CASAENLSYEQYF TGTGCCAGCGCTGAAAACTTATCCTACGAGCAGTACTTC
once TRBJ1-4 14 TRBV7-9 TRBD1 CASSQGQGNEKLFF TGTGCCAGCAGCCAGGGACAGGGGAATGAAAAACTGTTTTTT
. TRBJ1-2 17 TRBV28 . CASSLGGAIQVNYGYTF TGTGCCAGCAGTTTAGGAGGCGCCATACAAGTTAACTATGGCTACACCTTC
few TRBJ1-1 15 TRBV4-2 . CASSQDAGRDTEAFF TGTGCCAGCAGCCAAGACGCAGGCAGGGACACTGAAGCTTTCTTT
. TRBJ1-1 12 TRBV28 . CASSLVNTEAFF TGTGCCAGCAGTTTAGTCAACACTGAAGCTTTCTTT
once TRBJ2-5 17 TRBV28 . CASSLSGPLTGRETQYF TGTGCCAGCAGTTTATCGGGTCCTTTAACAGGGAGAGAGACCCAGTACTTC
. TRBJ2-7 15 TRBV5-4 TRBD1 CASSSPGTDIYEQYF TGTGCCAGCAGTTCGCCCGGGACAGATATCTACGAGCAGTACTTC
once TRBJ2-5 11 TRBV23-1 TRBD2 CATNGGDPQYF TGCGCCACCAACGGGGGGGACCCCCAGTACTTC
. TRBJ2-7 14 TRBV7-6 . CASSPRGAAYEQYF TGTGCCAGCAGCCCTCGGGGAGCGGCCTACGAGCAGTACTTC
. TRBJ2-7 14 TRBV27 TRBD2 CASRLMASGGEQYF TGTGCCAGTCGCCTTATGGCTAGCGGCGGGGAGCAGTACTTC
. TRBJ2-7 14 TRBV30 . CAWKGSDLTYEQYF TGTGCCTGGAAAGGTTCGGACCTCACCTACGAGCAGTACTTC
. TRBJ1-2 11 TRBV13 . CASSFYDGYTF TGTGCCAGCAGCTTCTACGACGGCTACACCTTC
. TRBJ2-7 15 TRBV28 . CASSTHLEGSYEQYF TGTGCCAGCAGTACCCACCTTGAGGGCTCCTACGAGCAGTACTTC
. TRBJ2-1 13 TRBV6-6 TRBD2 CASNGLADNEQFF TGTGCCAGCAATGGACTAGCGGACAATGAGCAGTTCTTC
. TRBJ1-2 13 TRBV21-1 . CASSKAQAYGYTF TGTGCCAGCAGCAAAGCGCAGGCCTATGGCTACACCTTC
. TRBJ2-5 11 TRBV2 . CASLGQETQYF TGTGCCAGTTTGGGTCAAGAGACCCAGTACTTC
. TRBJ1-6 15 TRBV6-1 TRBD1 CASSERDRDNSPLHF TGTGCCAGCAGTGAAAGGGACAGGGATAATTCACCCCTCCACTTT
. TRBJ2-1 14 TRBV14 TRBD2 CASSLHSGTDEQFF TGTGCCAGCAGCCTCCATAGCGGGACCGATGAGCAGTTCTTC
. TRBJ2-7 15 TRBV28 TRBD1 CAISPEGQGAYEQYF TGTGCCATCTCTCCTGAGGGACAGGGGGCCTACGAGCAGTACTTC
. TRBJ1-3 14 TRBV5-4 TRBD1 CASSRDRAGNTIYF TGTGCCAGCAGCCGGGACAGGGCTGGAAACACCATATATTTT
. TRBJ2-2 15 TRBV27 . CASKGGANQAGELFF TGTGCCAGCAAGGGTGGCGCAAATCAAGCCGGGGAGCTGTTTTTT
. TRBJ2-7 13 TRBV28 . CASSSVGRYEQYF TGTGCCAGCAGTTCTGTGGGGCGGTACGAGCAGTACTTC